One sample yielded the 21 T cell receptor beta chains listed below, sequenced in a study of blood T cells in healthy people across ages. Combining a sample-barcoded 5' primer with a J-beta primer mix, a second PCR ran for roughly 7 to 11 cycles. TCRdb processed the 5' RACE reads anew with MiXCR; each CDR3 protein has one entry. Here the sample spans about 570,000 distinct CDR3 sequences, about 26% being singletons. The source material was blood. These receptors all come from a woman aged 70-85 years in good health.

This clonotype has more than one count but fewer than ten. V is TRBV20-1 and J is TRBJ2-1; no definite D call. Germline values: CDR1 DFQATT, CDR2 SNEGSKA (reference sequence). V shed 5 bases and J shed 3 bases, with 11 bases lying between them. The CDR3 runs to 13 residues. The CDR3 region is CSAGDLYYNEQFF. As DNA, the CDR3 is TGCAGTGCTGGTGACTTGTACTACAATGAGCAGTTCTTC.

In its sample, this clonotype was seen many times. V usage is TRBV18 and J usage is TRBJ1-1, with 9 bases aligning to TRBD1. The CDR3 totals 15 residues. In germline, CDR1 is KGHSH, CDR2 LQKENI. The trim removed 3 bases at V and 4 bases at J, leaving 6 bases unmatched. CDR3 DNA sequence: TGTGCCAGCTCACCCTGGGACAGGGCGGGCACTGAAGCTTTCTTT. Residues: CASSPWDRAGTEAFF.

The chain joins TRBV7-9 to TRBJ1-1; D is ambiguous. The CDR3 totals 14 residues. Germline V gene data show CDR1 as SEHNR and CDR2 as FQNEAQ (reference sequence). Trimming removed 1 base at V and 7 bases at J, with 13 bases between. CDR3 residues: CASSLGDRPGEAFF. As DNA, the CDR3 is TGTGCCAGCAGCTTAGGGGATAGGCCGGGTGAAGCTTTCTTT.

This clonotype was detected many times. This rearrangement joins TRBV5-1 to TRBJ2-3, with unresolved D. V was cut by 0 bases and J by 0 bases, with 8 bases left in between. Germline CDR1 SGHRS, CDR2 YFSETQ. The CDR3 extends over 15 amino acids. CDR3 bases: TGCGCCAGCAGCTTGGGCTCCGGGAGCACAGATACGCAGTATTTT. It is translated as CASSLGSGSTDTQYF. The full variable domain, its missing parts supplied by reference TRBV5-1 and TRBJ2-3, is KAGVTQTPRYLIKTRGQQVTLSCSPISGHRSVSWYQQTPGQGLQFLFEYFSETQRNKGNFPGRFSGRQFSNSRSEMNVSTLELGDSALYLCASSLGSGSTDTQYFGPGTRLTVL.

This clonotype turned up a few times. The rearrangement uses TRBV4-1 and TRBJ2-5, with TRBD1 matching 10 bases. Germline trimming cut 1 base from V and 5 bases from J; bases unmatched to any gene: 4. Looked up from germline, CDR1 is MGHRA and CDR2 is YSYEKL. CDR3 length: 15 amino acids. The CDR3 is CASSQVGQGMETQYF. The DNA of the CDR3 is TGCGCCAGCAGCCAAGTGGGACAGGGGATGGAGACCCAGTACTTC.

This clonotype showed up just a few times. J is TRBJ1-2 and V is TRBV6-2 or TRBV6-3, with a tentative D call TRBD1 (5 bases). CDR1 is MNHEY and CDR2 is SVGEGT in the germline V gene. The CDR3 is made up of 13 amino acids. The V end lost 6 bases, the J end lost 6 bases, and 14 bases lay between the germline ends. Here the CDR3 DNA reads TGTGCCAGCAGCCGGGACCCGGCGAATGGCTACACCTTC. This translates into CASSRDPANGYTF.

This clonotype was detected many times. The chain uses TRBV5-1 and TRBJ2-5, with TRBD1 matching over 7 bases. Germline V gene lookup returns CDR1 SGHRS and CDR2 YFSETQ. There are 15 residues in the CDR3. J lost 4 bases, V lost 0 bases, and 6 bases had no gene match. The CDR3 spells CASSLALAGGETQYF. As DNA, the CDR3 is TGCGCCAGCAGCTTGGCCTTAGCAGGGGGAGAGACCCAGTACTTC. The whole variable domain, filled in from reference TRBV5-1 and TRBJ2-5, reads KAGVTQTPRYLIKTRGQQVTLSCSPISGHRSVSWYQQTPGQGLQFLFEYFSETQRNKGNFPGRFSGRQFSNSRSEMNVSTLELGDSALYLCASSLALAGGETQYFGPGTRLLVL.

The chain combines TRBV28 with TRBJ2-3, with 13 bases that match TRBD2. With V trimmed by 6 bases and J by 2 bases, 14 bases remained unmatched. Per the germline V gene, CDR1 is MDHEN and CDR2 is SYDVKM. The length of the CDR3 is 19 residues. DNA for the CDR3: TGTGCCAGCAGCGGGACTAGCGGGATTGGGGTCACTGACACAGATACGCAGTATTTT. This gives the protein CASSGTSGIGVTDTDTQYF.

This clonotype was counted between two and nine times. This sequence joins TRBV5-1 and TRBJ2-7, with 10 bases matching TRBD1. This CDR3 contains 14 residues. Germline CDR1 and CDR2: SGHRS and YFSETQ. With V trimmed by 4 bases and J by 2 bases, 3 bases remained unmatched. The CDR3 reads CASSHGQGAYEQYF. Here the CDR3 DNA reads TGCGCCAGCAGCCATGGACAGGGGGCCTACGAGCAGTACTTC.

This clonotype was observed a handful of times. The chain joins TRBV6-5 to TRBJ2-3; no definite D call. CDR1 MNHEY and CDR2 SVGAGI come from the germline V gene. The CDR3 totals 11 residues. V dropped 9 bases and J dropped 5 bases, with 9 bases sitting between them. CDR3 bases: TGTGCCAGTGCCATGGGAGATACGCAGTATTTT. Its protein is CASAMGDTQYF.

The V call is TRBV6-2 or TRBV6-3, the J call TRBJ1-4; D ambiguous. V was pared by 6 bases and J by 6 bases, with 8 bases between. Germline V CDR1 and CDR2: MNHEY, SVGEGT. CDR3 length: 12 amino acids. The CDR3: CASSRLYEKLFF. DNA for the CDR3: TGTGCCAGCAGCAGACTATATGAAAAACTGTTTTTT.

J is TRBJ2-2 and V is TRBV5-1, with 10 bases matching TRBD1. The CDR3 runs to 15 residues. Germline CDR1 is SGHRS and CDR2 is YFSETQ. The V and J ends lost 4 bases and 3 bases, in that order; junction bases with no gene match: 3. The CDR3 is CASSQGQGHTGELFF. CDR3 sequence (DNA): TGCGCCAGCAGCCAGGGACAGGGGCACACCGGGGAGCTGTTTTTT.

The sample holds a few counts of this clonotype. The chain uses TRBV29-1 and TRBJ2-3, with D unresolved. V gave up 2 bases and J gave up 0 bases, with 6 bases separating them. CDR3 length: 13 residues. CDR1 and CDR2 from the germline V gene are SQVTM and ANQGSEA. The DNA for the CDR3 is TGCAGCGTTGAAATGTCCAGCACAGATACGCAGTATTTT. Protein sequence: CSVEMSSTDTQYF.

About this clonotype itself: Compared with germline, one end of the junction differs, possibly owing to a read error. In nucleotides, the CDR3 is TGTGTCAGCAGTGAGGACAGGGCTAACACCGGGGAGCTGTTTTTT. Amino acid sequence: CVSSEDRANTGELFF. This chain links TRBV6-2 or TRBV6-3 with TRBJ2-2, with 8 bases that match TRBD1. This CDR3 has 15 amino acids. Germline V lookup: CDR1 MNHEY, CDR2 SVGEGT.

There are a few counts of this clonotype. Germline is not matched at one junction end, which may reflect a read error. The CDR3 DNA follows: TGTGCCAGCAGCTCGGACAGGGATTCTTCACCCCTCCACTTC. Translated: CASSSDRDSSPLHF. The chain employs TRBV11-3 and TRBJ2-7; 8 bases align to TRBD1. CDR3 length: 14 amino acids. Germline CDR1 is SGHNT and CDR2 is YENEEA. Full variable domain (remainder filled in from reference TRBV11-3 and TRBJ2-7): EAGVVQSPRYKIIEKKQPVAFWCNPISGHNTLYWYLQNLGQGPELLIRYENEEAVDDSQLPKDRFSAERLKGVDSTLKIQPAELGDSAVYLCASSSDRDSSPLHFGPGTRLTVT.

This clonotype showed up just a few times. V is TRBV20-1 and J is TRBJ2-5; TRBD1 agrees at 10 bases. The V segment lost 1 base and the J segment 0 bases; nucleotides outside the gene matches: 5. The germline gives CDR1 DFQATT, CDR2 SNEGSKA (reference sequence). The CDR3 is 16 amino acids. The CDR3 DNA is TGCAGTGCTAGAGGGACGGGACAGGGGTACCAAGAGACCCAGTACTTC. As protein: CSARGTGQGYQETQYF.

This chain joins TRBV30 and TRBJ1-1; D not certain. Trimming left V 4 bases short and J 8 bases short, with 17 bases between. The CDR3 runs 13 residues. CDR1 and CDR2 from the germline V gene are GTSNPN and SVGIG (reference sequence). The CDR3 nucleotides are TGTGCCTGGAACCGCCTTCCGGGAGTGGAAGCTTTCTTT. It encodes CAWNRLPGVEAFF.

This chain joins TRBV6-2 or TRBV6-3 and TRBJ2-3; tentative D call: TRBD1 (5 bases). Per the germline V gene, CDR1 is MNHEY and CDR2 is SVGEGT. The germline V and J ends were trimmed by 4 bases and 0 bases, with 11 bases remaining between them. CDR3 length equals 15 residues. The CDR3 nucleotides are TGTGCCAGCAGTTTAGACAGCTACAGCACAGATACGCAGTATTTT. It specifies CASSLDSYSTDTQYF.

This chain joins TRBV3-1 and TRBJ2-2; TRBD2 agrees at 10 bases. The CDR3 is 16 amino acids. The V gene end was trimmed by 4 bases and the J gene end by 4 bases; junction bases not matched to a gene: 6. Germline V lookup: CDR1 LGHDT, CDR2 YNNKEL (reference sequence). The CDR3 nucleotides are TGTGCCAGCAGCCGAGCGGGGGGGCCTATCACCGGGGAGCTGTTTTTT. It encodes CASSRAGGPITGELFF. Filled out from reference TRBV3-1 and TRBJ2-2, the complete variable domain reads DTAVSQTPKYLVTQMGNDKSIKCEQNLGHDTMYWYKQDSKKFLKIMFSYNNKELIINETVPNRFSPKSPDKAHLNLHINSLELGDSAVYFCASSRAGGPITGELFFGEGSRLTVL.

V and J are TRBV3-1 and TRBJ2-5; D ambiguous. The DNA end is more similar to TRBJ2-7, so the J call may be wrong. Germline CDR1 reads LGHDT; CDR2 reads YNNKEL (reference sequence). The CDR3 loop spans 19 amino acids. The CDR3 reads CASSQYPGYAILFTYEQYF. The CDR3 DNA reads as TGTGCCAGCAGCCAATATCCTGGGTATGCAATTTTATTCACCTACGAGCAGTACTTC.

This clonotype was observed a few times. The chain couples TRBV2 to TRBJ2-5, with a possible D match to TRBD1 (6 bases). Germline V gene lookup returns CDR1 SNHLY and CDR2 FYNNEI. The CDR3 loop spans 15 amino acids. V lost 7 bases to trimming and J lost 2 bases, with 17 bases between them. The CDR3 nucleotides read TGTGCCAGCACTCCTATGACAGGAGCTCAAGAGACCCAGTACTTC. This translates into CASTPMTGAQETQYF.